Sequencing of this T cell receptor (beta chain) was carried out in a study of blood T cell repertoires in COVID-19 (dated by TCRdb to the early 2020s). About the full investigation: Collaborator samples came from the United States, Italy and Spain and covered acute and convalescent phases of COVID-19. The samples were drawn from two sources: the first 160 participants of the ongoing ImmuneRACE study, and 1,254 subjects contributed by 6 global collaborators. Deeply sampled blood TCRbeta repertoires from subjects exposed to, actively infected with, or recovered from COVID-19 were included in the dataset. Sample metadata almost always included a de-identified subject ID, COVID-19 status, age in years and sex. Where available, HLA class I and class II types were obtained from metadata supplied by the sample provider rather than from assay-based typing. The repertoires were made available in a free public database intended to serve as a resource for research on the immune response to SARS-CoV-2. The prospective study material was composed of cDNA or gDNA derived from T cells, B-cell-depleted T cells, or PBMCs.

The germline V gene gives CDR1 as SGDLS and CDR2 as YYNGEE. V gives up 4 bases and J gives up 2 bases, and the segment between their germline ends measures 5 bases. The cysteine opens and the phenylalanine closes a CDR3 of 12 amino acids. Only the CDR3 region is kept as DNA, spanning 36 bases read in frame from base 1. Whole blood was collected in K2EDTA tubes by collaborating institutions according to the institutions' own protocols. For TCRbeta analysis, collaborators shipped samples in one of three forms: frozen whole blood, isolated PBMCs, or DNA extracted from either of those sample types. The immunoSEQ Assay, a bias-controlled multiplex PCR, was used to amplify TCRbeta CDR3 regions from genomic DNA. From the authors' description of their analysis: Within the assay, amplification of reference gene primers was used to estimate how many nucleated cells each sample contained. Sequence reads were collapsed and filtered to measure the absolute abundance of every unique TCRbeta CDR3 rearrangement. Productive Simpson clonality was computed per sample as the square root of Simpson's diversity index over productive rearrangements. TCRdb obtained this table from immuneACCESS and retained in-frame rearrangements with V and J assigned. These tables miss some clones; where compared with another copy, unresolved V genes account for less than half of the shortfall, and the remainder is unexplained. Clone size and V and J calls were adopted from that table, with D and trimming inferred from the DNA. The sample table contains approximately 59,000 clones; only one count was recorded for 70% to 90% of them. Clones ranked in the top ten supply around 20% of the sample.

With respect to this clone: What this receptor recognizes is not known. Qualities for individual bases were not recorded, and no much larger clone is one base off.

What the study reported, not specific to this receptor: The quantity of clinical and demographic metadata differed by source and by participant and was supplied without curation.

What was sequenced was peripheral blood. This receptor was taken from a human donor in a cohort sampled during active COVID-19. Here the chain combines TRBV9 and TRBJ2-3; confidence is insufficient to name the D gene. The bases are TGTGCCAGCAGCCCCTCCACAGATACGCAGTATTTT. This is translated as CASSPSTDTQYF.